This T cell receptor beta chain was profiled in a study of Graves' ophthalmopathy and Graves' hyperthyroidism. Background on the study: The collection of peripheral blood took place at initial diagnosis, before any treatment.

The germline CDR1 and CDR2 sequences are SQVTM and ANQGSEA. The CDR3 totals 14 residues. Between the trimmed V and J ends, which lost 0 bases and 0 bases, there was a span of 9 bases. Amplification from RNA transcripts yielded the TCR beta CDR3 regions. HTBI-primed first-round RT-PCR preceded second-round multiplex PCR. TCRdb reprocessed the multiplex PCR reads with MiXCR, giving one entry per CDR3 protein. In the table there are 240,000 or so distinct CDR3 sequences, 45% to 55% of which are singletons. Patients were excluded if they had other autoimmune diseases or uncontrolled infections, and likewise if pregnancy or lactation applied.

Sequenced: peripheral blood. The rearrangement joins TRBV29-1 to TRBJ2-7; D not resolved. The clonotype was recovered from an adult man with Graves' ophthalmopathy. The DNA of the CDR3 is TGCAGCGTTGAAGAATACAGCTACTCCTACGAGCAGTACTTC. This encodes CSVEEYSYSYEQYF.